The T cell receptor (beta chain) under discussion was sequenced for a study of PD-1 blockade in classical Hodgkin lymphoma. Clones were sequenced by immunoSEQ multiplex PCR, and TCRdb holds only the in-frame ones, with some missing. The table shows 75,000 to 95,000 clones, with about 83% occurring only once. The V end was cut by 6 bases, the J end by 6 bases, with 21 bases between. The germline V gene has CDR1 MDHEN and CDR2 SYDVKM. This CDR3 region has 16 residues. The sample's time point: cycle 4 day 1 (C4D1), after five to seven weeks of nivolumab. Relapse after autologous stem cell transplantation occurred in every patient, and brentuximab vedotin exposure varied. Study findings and constraints: Repertoire differences lack defined causes, possibly disease activity or prior therapy.

Turning to this clone: Its antigen is as yet unknown.

The receptor was derived from a human donor with classical Hodgkin lymphoma. The sample consisted of peripheral blood mononuclear cells (PBMCs), taken before the fourth cycle of nivolumab. V gene TRBV28 combines with J gene TRBJ2-4, with D possibly matching TRBD1 (6 bases). The CDR3 region is CASSPAVWGLGNIQYF. CDR3 bases: TGTGCCAGCAGCCCGGCGGTTTGGGGGCTCGGAAACATTCAGTACTTC.